Listed below are T cell receptor beta chains from one sample, sequenced in a study of beta chain features in type 1 diabetes. Libraries were prepared by immunoSEQ multiplex PCR; TCRdb keeps only in-frame clonotypes and omits some of them. The sample shows 250,000 to 300,000 clones, around 25% of them seen only once. The sample consisted of naive CD4+ T cells from blood. These receptors all stem from a woman aged 30 to 39 with type 1 diabetes. Both conserved end residues are part of each CDR3. Fields, in order: V gene, J gene, D gene, clone size, CDR3 DNA, CDR3 protein. D genes are given only for firm matches. A row's size may be missing; if present it is once, few, many or a size class.

V: TRBV30; J: TRBJ2-7; D: NA; size: few; DNA: TGTGCCTGGAGTGCCAATTACGAGCAGTACTTC; CDR3: CAWSANYEQYF
V: TRBV4-1; J: TRBJ1-5; D: NA; size: NA; DNA: TGCGCCAGCAGCCACGGGGGGAATAGCAATCAGCCCCAGCATTTT; CDR3: CASSHGGNSNQPQHF
V: TRBV9; J: TRBJ2-7; D: TRBD2; size: NA; DNA: TGTGCCAGCAGCGTAGATCGGGGCGGGAGCGGACACGAGCAGTACTTC; CDR3: CASSVDRGGSGHEQYF
V: TRBV30; J: TRBJ2-3; D: NA; size: few; DNA: TGTGCCTGGACCCGGGGAACAGATACGCAGTATTTT; CDR3: CAWTRGTDTQYF
V: TRBV9; J: TRBJ1-2; D: NA; size: few; DNA: TGTGCCAGCAGCGTCGGGGAAGGAAACTATGGCTACACCTTC; CDR3: CASSVGEGNYGYTF
V: TRBV5-6; J: TRBJ1-2; D: NA; size: few; DNA: TGTGCCAGCAGCTTAGGCGGGGTCCCCCTCTATGGCTACACCTTC; CDR3: CASSLGGVPLYGYTF
V: TRBV7-6; J: TRBJ2-7; D: TRBD2; size: few; DNA: TGTGCCAGCAGCTTATCTGTCTCGGGAGGTTCCGAGCAGTACTTC; CDR3: CASSLSVSGGSEQYF
V: TRBV18; J: TRBJ1-1; D: TRBD1; size: NA; DNA: TGTGCCAGCTCAAAGAGGGGACAGGTAGCTAACACTGAAGCTTTCTTT; CDR3: CASSKRGQVANTEAFF
V: TRBV29-1; J: TRBJ2-1; D: NA; size: NA; DNA: TGCAGCGTTGCCAGTTACAATGAGCAGTTCTTC; CDR3: CSVASYNEQFF
V: TRBV4-1; J: TRBJ2-7; D: TRBD1; size: few; DNA: TGCGCCAGCAGCCAAGGACAGGGGGCCCCCTACGAGCAGTACTTC; CDR3: CASSQGQGAPYEQYF
V: TRBV11-2; J: TRBJ1-2; D: TRBD1; size: few; DNA: TGTGCCAGCAGCTTACTAGGGGGCGACTATGGCTACACCTTC; CDR3: CASSLLGGDYGYTF
V: TRBV5-6; J: TRBJ1-1; D: TRBD1; size: few; DNA: TGTGCCAGCACCCGGGACAGGAACACTGAAGCTTTCTTT; CDR3: CASTRDRNTEAFF
V: TRBV6-6; J: TRBJ2-7; D: TRBD2; size: NA; DNA: TGTGCCAGCAGTCCCTCTAGCGGGGCCATATACGAGCAGTACTTC; CDR3: CASSPSSGAIYEQYF
V: TRBV9; J: TRBJ2-7; D: NA; size: NA; DNA: TGTGCCAGCAGCGTCAGGGGTGACTCCTACGAGCAGTACTTC; CDR3: CASSVRGDSYEQYF
V: TRBV5-1; J: TRBJ2-7; D: NA; size: few; DNA: TGCGCCAGCAGCGCTGGACAGATAACTATCTACGAGCAGTACTTC; CDR3: CASSAGQITIYEQYF
V: TRBV2; J: TRBJ1-4; D: NA; size: few; DNA: TGTGCCAGCAGTGAGCGGGAGGCTGAAAAACTGTTTTTT; CDR3: CASSEREAEKLFF
V: TRBV5-6; J: TRBJ2-7; D: TRBD2; size: few; DNA: TGTGCCAGCAGCTTGTATGCGGCGGGGGGCTACGAGCAGTACTTC; CDR3: CASSLYAAGGYEQYF
V: TRBV10-3; J: TRBJ2-7; D: TRBD2; size: NA; DNA: TGTGCCATCGCAGGACTAGCGGGAGGACTCTACGAGCAGTACTTC; CDR3: CAIAGLAGGLYEQYF
V: TRBV5-4; J: TRBJ2-7; D: TRBD1; size: few; DNA: TGTGCCAGCAGCGCCGGGACAGTCCCTACCAAGTACTTC; CDR3: CASSAGTVPTKYF
V: TRBV28; J: TRBJ1-2; D: NA; size: NA; DNA: TGTGCCAGCAGTTTATGGCCGGGAGGGAACTATGGCTACACCTTC; CDR3: CASSLWPGGNYGYTF
V: TRBV7-3; J: TRBJ2-7; D: TRBD1; size: few; DNA: TGTGCCAGCAGCGCCCAGACAGGGGGCGGGGAGCAGTACTTC; CDR3: CASSAQTGGGEQYF
V: TRBV6-5; J: TRBJ1-2; D: TRBD1; size: few; DNA: TGTGCCGCCGGGACAGGGTACTATGGCTACACCTTC; CDR3: CAAGTGYYGYTF
V: TRBV7-3; J: TRBJ2-1; D: TRBD2; size: NA; DNA: TGTGCCAGCAGCCTCCGGACTAGCGGTGACTATTTGTATGAGCAGTTCTTC; CDR3: CASSLRTSGDYLYEQFF
V: TRBV27; J: TRBJ2-5; D: TRBD1; size: NA; DNA: TGTGCCAGCAGTTTGACAGGGGGCCGAGATATCCAAGAGACCCAGTACTTC; CDR3: CASSLTGGRDIQETQYF
V: TRBV13; J: TRBJ2-5; D: TRBD2; size: NA; DNA: TGTGCCAGCAGCTTACCGGGACTAATGTGGGAGACCCAGTACTTC; CDR3: CASSLPGLMWETQYF
V: TRBV29-1; J: TRBJ2-5; D: TRBD2; size: NA; DNA: TGCAGCGAAAGACTAGCGGGGCCCCAAGAGACCCAGTACTTC; CDR3: CSERLAGPQETQYF
V: TRBV4-1; J: TRBJ1-2; D: TRBD1; size: NA; DNA: TGCGCCAGCAGCCAGCCGGGACAGGGGGCTCCCTATGGCTACACCTTC; CDR3: CASSQPGQGAPYGYTF
V: TRBV5-4; J: TRBJ2-5; D: TRBD2; size: few; DNA: TGTGCCAGCAGCGGCGGACTAGCGGGGCAAGAGACCCAGTACTTC; CDR3: CASSGGLAGQETQYF
V: TRBV14; J: TRBJ1-4; D: NA; size: NA; DNA: TGTGCCAGCAGCCCACAGTCGACAAAGGAAGGTGAAAAACTGTTTTTT; CDR3: CASSPQSTKEGEKLFF
V: TRBV29-1; J: TRBJ2-7; D: NA; size: NA; DNA: TGCAGCGTTGAAGATCCAGGTAGCTACGAGCAGTACTTC; CDR3: CSVEDPGSYEQYF
V: TRBV5-1; J: TRBJ2-4; D: TRBD1; size: few; DNA: TGCGCCAGCGGGGACAGGGGTAACATTCAGTACTTC; CDR3: CASGDRGNIQYF
V: TRBV5-4; J: TRBJ2-3; D: TRBD2; size: NA; DNA: TGTGCCAGCAGCTACCCTTTTGCGGGAGCAGCAGATACGCAGTATTTT; CDR3: CASSYPFAGAADTQYF
V: TRBV7-2; J: TRBJ1-4; D: NA; size: NA; DNA: TGTGCCAGCAGCGCGGGGAGCGGAAATGAAAAACTGTTTTTT; CDR3: CASSAGSGNEKLFF
V: TRBV29-1; J: TRBJ2-1; D: NA; size: few; DNA: TGCAGCGTTAAGGAGGGGTCAGGGCAGTTCTTC; CDR3: CSVKEGSGQFF
V: TRBV7-3; J: TRBJ2-1; D: TRBD1; size: NA; DNA: TGTGCCAGCAGCTACCGGGACAGGGACTACAATGAGCAGTTCTTC; CDR3: CASSYRDRDYNEQFF
V: TRBV7-9; J: TRBJ2-7; D: NA; size: NA; DNA: TGTGCCAGCAGCTTAGGGTCAGGGGGGACCTCCTACGAGCAGTACTTC; CDR3: CASSLGSGGTSYEQYF
V: TRBV7-8; J: TRBJ1-1; D: NA; size: few; DNA: TGTGCCAGCAGCTTAGACAGGTGGGGCACTGAAGCTTTCTTT; CDR3: CASSLDRWGTEAFF
V: TRBV11-2; J: TRBJ2-7; D: TRBD1; size: NA; DNA: TGTGCCAGCAGTCCGGGACAGTTGTACGAGCAGTACTTC; CDR3: CASSPGQLYEQYF
V: TRBV29-1; J: TRBJ1-2; D: NA; size: NA; DNA: TGCAGCGTTGAAGGCAGGGCCTCTACCTATGGCTACACCTTC; CDR3: CSVEGRASTYGYTF
V: TRBV11-2; J: TRBJ1-5; D: TRBD1; size: few; DNA: TGTGCCAGCAGCTCTCGGGGACAGGGGAATCAGCCCCAGCATTTT; CDR3: CASSSRGQGNQPQHF
V: TRBV4-1; J: TRBJ2-1; D: NA; size: few; DNA: TGCGCCAGCAGCCAAGATGGTCGGGGTATAGGCAGTGAGCAGTTCTTC; CDR3: CASSQDGRGIGSEQFF
V: TRBV14; J: TRBJ2-2; D: NA; size: NA; DNA: TGTGCCAGCATACGCCAGGTTCTCACCGGGGAGCTGTTTTTT; CDR3: CASIRQVLTGELFF
V: TRBV27; J: TRBJ2-1; D: NA; size: few; DNA: TGTGCCAGCAGTCCAACTAGTTCGAATGAGCAGTTCTTC; CDR3: CASSPTSSNEQFF
V: TRBV7-9; J: TRBJ2-6; D: NA; size: few; DNA: TGTGCCAGCAGCGGCAGGGGTTGGAGCTCTGGGGCCAACGTCCTGACTTTC; CDR3: CASSGRGWSSGANVLTF
V: TRBV9; J: TRBJ1-1; D: NA; size: NA; DNA: TGTGCCAGCAGCGTAGCCGGAGCGGGAGTTAACACTGAAGCTTTCTTT; CDR3: CASSVAGAGVNTEAFF
V: TRBV19; J: TRBJ2-7; D: NA; size: NA; DNA: TGTGCCAGTAGTATTAGGGGGGGAGCCGAACGCGAGCAGTACTTC; CDR3: CASSIRGGAEREQYF
V: TRBV6-5; J: TRBJ2-2; D: NA; size: few; DNA: TGTGCCAGCAGTTACCAGACAGGCGGGCAGCGGGAGCTGTTTTTT; CDR3: CASSYQTGGQRELFF
V: TRBV5-1; J: TRBJ2-2; D: NA; size: few; DNA: TGCGCCAGCAGCGAATTTACCCAGGGTACCGGGGAGCTGTTTTTT; CDR3: CASSEFTQGTGELFF
V: TRBV9; J: TRBJ1-2; D: TRBD1; size: NA; DNA: TGTGCCAGCAGCGTCGGGACAGGCGGAGCTAACTATGGCTACACCTTC; CDR3: CASSVGTGGANYGYTF
V: TRBV5-1; J: TRBJ2-5; D: NA; size: NA; DNA: TGCGCCAGCAGCTTGGAAGCGGTTCGGACCCAGTACTTC; CDR3: CASSLEAVRTQYF
V: TRBV19; J: TRBJ2-1; D: TRBD1; size: NA; DNA: TGTGCCAGTAGTATAGGAGGGACAGACAATGAGCAGTTCTTC; CDR3: CASSIGGTDNEQFF
V: TRBV5-1; J: TRBJ2-5; D: TRBD1; size: few; DNA: TGCGCCAGCAGCCCTCAGACAGGGCGAGAGACCCAGTACTTC; CDR3: CASSPQTGRETQYF
V: TRBV30; J: TRBJ1-5; D: NA; size: NA; DNA: TGTGCCTGGAGTGTACAGGATGGGGGGGGTCAGCCCCAGCATTTT; CDR3: CAWSVQDGGGQPQHF
V: TRBV28; J: TRBJ2-1; D: TRBD1; size: NA; DNA: TGTGCCAGCCGGGACAGGGCGACCCATGAGCAGTTCTTC; CDR3: CASRDRATHEQFF